This T cell receptor (beta chain) is drawn from a study of T cells after yellow fever vaccination. Trimming removed 4 bases from V and 4 bases from J; junction bases left unmatched: 9. This CDR3 spans 16 amino acids. Germline-derived CDR1 and CDR2 are SNHLY and FYNNEI. TCRdb passed the 5' RACE reads through MiXCR, listing each CDR3 protein once. The profile shows roughly 250,000 distinct CDR3 sequences, about an eighth of them singletons. Specimen: CD4+ T cells sorted from PBMCs, collected 45 days after the yellow fever booster vaccination. The TCR was taken from a man in his thirties or forties who received the YFV17D yellow fever vaccine. The V and J genes are TRBV2 and TRBJ1-3; 8 bases line up with TRBD1. CDR3 coding DNA: TGTGCCAGCAGTGTCCAGGGGGCTCGGAGGGGAAACACCATATATTTT. Translated: CASSVQGARRGNTIYF. Variable domain in full (rest from reference TRBV2 and TRBJ1-3): EPEVTQTPSHQVTQMGQEVILRCVPISNHLYFYWYRQILGQKVEFLVSFYNNEISEKSEIFDDQFSVERPDGSNFTLKIRSTKLEDSAMYFCASSVQGARRGNTIYFGEGSWLTVV.